This passage covers 26 T cell receptor beta chains from one sample sequenced in a study of T cell repertoires in cytomegalovirus infection. TCRdb re-analysed the reads in MiXCR, keeping a single row per CDR3 protein. The sample includes approximately 490,000 distinct CDR3 sequences, roughly 10% seen only once; the top ten take about a tenth. Sequenced input: PBMCs. These receptors were taken from a human donor in good health (CMV status not recorded). Some clones in this sample may be carry-over from other donors' samples.

This clonotype occurred many times. V and J are TRBV7-9 and TRBJ2-4; 8 positions agree with TRBD2. The CDR3 totals 13 residues. Germline lookup yields CDR1 SEHNR and CDR2 FQNEAQ (reference sequence). After removal of 5 bases from V and 6 bases from J, the junction contained 3 bases not matched to a gene. CDR3 residues: CASSREGVNIQYF. CDR3 DNA sequence: TGTGCCAGCAGCCGGGAGGGGGTAAACATTCAGTACTTC. The entire variable domain, with the rest obtained from reference TRBV7-9 and TRBJ2-4, is as follows: DTGVSQNPRHKITKRGQNVTFRCDPISEHNRLYWYRQTLGQGPEFLTYFQNEAQLEKSRLLSDRFSAERPKGSFSTLEIQRTEQGDSAMYLCASSREGVNIQYFGAGTRLSVL.

This clonotype was seen only a few times. The rearrangement links TRBV29-1 to TRBJ2-3; TRBD2 matches 9 bases. Germline V CDR1 and CDR2: SQVTM, ANQGSEA. V shed 2 bases, J shed 1 base, and the junction held 1 base outside the gene matches. The CDR3 totals 14 residues. The CDR3 nucleotides read TGCAGCGTTGAACAGCGGGGGGGCACAGATACGCAGTATTTT. Protein: CSVEQRGGTDTQYF.

This clonotype was detected many times. The gene calls are TRBV7-6 and TRBJ2-7; possible D gene TRBD1, 6 bases. Germline-derived CDR1 and CDR2 are SGHVS and FNYEAQ. Trimming removed 2 bases from V and 5 bases from J, with 10 bases in between. The CDR3 consists of 13 residues. As DNA, the CDR3 is TGTGCCAGCAGCTTATATGAGGGGGACGAGCAGTACTTC. Translation: CASSLYEGDEQYF.

This clonotype was detected only a few times. The chain is built from TRBV6-4 and TRBJ1-1; tentative D call: TRBD1 (5 bases). Trimming cost V 2 bases and J 5 bases, with 15 bases left between them. Germline V gene lookup returns CDR1 MRHNA and CDR2 SNTAGT. The CDR3 length is 15 residues. CDR3 protein: CASSDDWGNWTEAFF. The CDR3 DNA sequence: TGTGCCAGCAGTGACGATTGGGGGAATTGGACTGAAGCTTTCTTT.

There are a few counts of this clonotype. DNA of the CDR3: TGTGCCAGCAGTCGTAGGACAGGGGTGAACTATGGCTACACCTTC. Its protein product is CASSRRTGVNYGYTF. This chain connects TRBV12-3 or TRBV12-4 to TRBJ1-2, with 9 nucleotides matching TRBD1. With 5 bases clipped from V and 2 bases from J, the junction kept 6 bases outside the gene matches. This CDR3 contains 15 residues.

As regards this clonotype: A single base separates this from a much larger clone, so it may be a read error. Here the CDR3 reads CASSPGKTAGVKLFF. In nucleotides, the CDR3 is TGTGCCAGCAGCCCTGGAAAAACGGCGGGAGTAAAACTGTTTTTT. The chain is built from TRBV11-2 and TRBJ1-4; D remains ambiguous. Germline V lookup: CDR1 SGHAT, CDR2 FQNNGV. The CDR3 contains 15 residues. The V end was cut by 5 bases, the J end by 10 bases, with 20 bases between.

The sample holds a few counts of this clonotype. The V call is TRBV4-1, the J call TRBJ1-2, with TRBD1 matching over 10 bases. V trimming: 3 bases; J trimming: 2 bases; junction bases outside the gene matches: 9. Looked up from germline, CDR1 is MGHRA and CDR2 is YSYEKL. The CDR3 consists of 17 residues. Written as DNA, the CDR3 is TGCGCCAGCAGCCAGGAATACAGGGACAGGGGAAACTATGGCTACACCTTC. It specifies CASSQEYRDRGNYGYTF.

This clonotype occurred many times. This chain joins TRBV9 and TRBJ1-1; 7 nucleotides align to TRBD1. There are 14 residues in the CDR3. V lost 0 bases and J lost 8; bases outside the gene matches: 7. Per the germline V gene, CDR1 is SGDLS and CDR2 is YYNGEE. CDR3 in amino acids: CASSVGGTAYEAFF. As DNA, the CDR3 is TGTGCCAGCAGCGTAGGGGGGACAGCCTACGAAGCTTTCTTT.

There are many counts of this clonotype. The rearrangement uses TRBV7-2 and TRBJ2-2; D is uncertain. V dropped 2 bases and J dropped 5 bases, with 18 bases sitting between them. Per germline, CDR1 SGHTA and CDR2 FQGNSA. The CDR3 spans 17 residues. The CDR3 spells CASSLTPATLLTGELFF. Written as DNA, the CDR3 is TGTGCCAGCAGCTTAACCCCGGCGACACTGCTTACCGGGGAGCTGTTTTTT. The complete variable domain, with remaining parts taken from reference TRBV7-2 and TRBJ2-2, reads GAGVSQSPSNKVTEKGKDVELRCDPISGHTALYWYRQSLGQGLEFLIYFQGNSAPDKSGLPSDRFSAERTGGSVSTLTIQRTQQEDSAVYLCASSLTPATLLTGELFFGEGSRLTVL.

This clonotype was detected many times. The V call is TRBV25-1, the J call TRBJ1-4, with 11 bases that match TRBD1. The CDR3 is 16 amino acids. The junction had 6 bases not matched to a gene; V was cut back by 7 bases and J by 2 bases. Germline CDR1 is MGHDK and CDR2 is SYGVNS. CDR3 protein: CASMDRGLGTNEKLFF. CDR3 bases: TGTGCCAGCATGGACAGGGGGCTTGGGACTAATGAAAAACTGTTTTTT.

This clonotype has more than one count but fewer than ten. The rearrangement uses TRBV13 and TRBJ2-5; tentatively, D is TRBD1 (7 bases). This CDR3 is 15 amino acids long. The germline V and J ends were trimmed by 0 bases and 5 bases, with 13 bases remaining between them. Germline CDR1 is PRHDT and CDR2 is FYEKMQ (reference sequence). CDR3 bases: TGTGCCAGCAGCTTAGGGCAGGGGGGCGCGGAGACCCAGTACTTC. This translates into CASSLGQGGAETQYF.

This clonotype was found a few times. The chain recombines TRBV12-3 or TRBV12-4 with TRBJ2-6; tentatively, D is TRBD1 (5 bases). The CDR3 is 15 amino acids. V was cut by 6 bases and J by 0 bases, with 9 bases left in between. For the CDR3, the DNA is TGTGCCAGCAGCCCAGGGTTCTCTGGGGCCAACGTCCTGACTTTC. This codes for CASSPGFSGANVLTF.

This clonotype was picked up many times. The V call is TRBV7-9, the J call TRBJ2-3; possible D gene TRBD2, 5 bases. This CDR3 comprises 14 residues. V gave up 1 base and J gave up 7 bases, with 12 bases separating them. CDR1 and CDR2 (germline): SEHNR, FQNEAQ (reference sequence). The CDR3 DNA follows: TGTGCCAGCAGCTTAGTTGGGAGTCATTATACGCAGTATTTT. Its protein product is CASSLVGSHYTQYF. Full variable domain (outside the CDR3, taken from reference TRBV7-9 and TRBJ2-3): DTGVSQNPRHKITKRGQNVTFRCDPISEHNRLYWYRQTLGQGPEFLTYFQNEAQLEKSRLLSDRFSAERPKGSFSTLEIQRTEQGDSAMYLCASSLVGSHYTQYFGPGTRLTVL.

This clonotype was observed at least ten times. The chain is built from TRBV7-6 and TRBJ2-2, with unresolved D. V was pared by 2 bases and J by 7 bases, with 2 bases between. Germline CDR1 reads SGHVS; CDR2 reads FNYEAQ. The CDR3 sequence is 11 residues long. As DNA, the CDR3 is TGTGCCAGCAGCTTATACGGGGAGCTGTTTTTT. The encoded protein is CASSLYGELFF. The whole variable domain, filled in from reference TRBV7-6 and TRBJ2-2, reads GAGVSQSPRYKVTKRGQDVALRCDPISGHVSLYWYRQALGQGPEFLTYFNYEAQQDKSGLPNDRFSAERPEGSISTLTIQRTEQRDSAMYRCASSLYGELFFGEGSRLTVL.

Ten or more counts support this clonotype. This sequence joins TRBV11-1 and TRBJ1-1; D possibly corresponds to TRBD1 (6 bases). The germline V and J ends were trimmed by 1 base and 4 bases, with 10 bases remaining between them. CDR1 is SGHAT, CDR2 FQDESV, per germline (reference sequence). This CDR3 has 14 residues. CDR3 in DNA: TGTGCCAGCAGCTTAGGCAACAGGGTCACTGAAGCTTTCTTT. It yields the protein CASSLGNRVTEAFF. The variable domain in full, with the rest retrieved from reference TRBV11-1 and TRBJ1-1, is EAEVAQSPRYKITEKSQAVAFWCDPISGHATLYWYRQILGQGPELLVQFQDESVVDDSQLPKDRFSAERLKGVDSTLKIQPAELGDSAMYLCASSLGNRVTEAFFGQGTRLTVV.

The chain carries TRBV5-4 and TRBJ1-2; no clear D gene. The germline V gene has CDR1 SGHNT and CDR2 YYREEE (reference sequence). CDR3 length: 12 amino acids. V dropped 0 bases and J dropped 8 bases, with 8 bases sitting between them. The CDR3 DNA reads TGTGCCAGCAGCTTGGAAGTCAGCGGCTACACCTTC. As protein: CASSLEVSGYTF.

The rearrangement joins TRBV18 to TRBJ2-1; D remains unclear. The CDR3 totals 14 residues. Trimming pared 4 bases from V and 5 bases from J, leaving 12 bases between. CDR1 and CDR2 (germline): KGHSH, LQKENI. The DNA of the CDR3 is TGTGCCAGCTCACTGGGTAAGCAGGACAATGAGCAGTTCTTC. This codes for CASSLGKQDNEQFF. Variable domain in full (rest from reference TRBV18 and TRBJ2-1): NAGVMQNPRHLVRRRGQEARLRCSPMKGHSHVYWYRQLPEEGLKFMVYLQKENIIDESGMPKERFSAEFPKEGPSILRIQQVVRGDSAAYFCASSLGKQDNEQFFGPGTRLTVL.

This CDR3 reads CASSLASITYEQYF. The CDR3 bases are TGCGCCAGCAGCTTGGCTAGCATTACCTACGAGCAGTACTTC. The chain combines TRBV5-1 with TRBJ2-7, with D possibly TRBD2 on 5 matching bases. This CDR3 region has 14 residues. CDR1 and CDR2 from the germline V gene are SGHRS and YFSETQ. V was cut by 0 bases and J by 2 bases, with 9 bases left in between.

This rearrangement joins TRBV7-2 to TRBJ1-1; the D is unclear. The germline gives CDR1 SGHTA, CDR2 FQGNSA. The CDR3 totals 17 residues. Trimming took 7 bases from V and 0 from J, leaving 21 bases between them. CDR3 sequence (DNA): TGTGCCAGCATCCCGAGGTTAGCCGGGTTGGTGAACACTGAAGCTTTCTTT. It translates to CASIPRLAGLVNTEAFF.

This clonotype has just one count. The chain combines TRBV28 with TRBJ1-1; tentative D call: TRBD1 (5 bases). The CDR3 runs to 14 residues. V was trimmed by 3 bases and J by 5 bases, leaving 13 bases between them. Germline assignment: CDR1 MDHEN and CDR2 SYDVKM. The CDR3 sequence is CASSLPVGVTEAFF. The CDR3 DNA reads TGTGCCAGCAGTTTGCCAGTAGGGGTTACTGAAGCTTTCTTT.

This clonotype was counted ten times or more. The chain joins TRBV10-3 to TRBJ2-7; 8 nucleotides match TRBD1. Germline-derived CDR1 and CDR2 are ENHRY and SYGVKD. The CDR3 has 15 residues. Unmatched junction bases numbered 11, after V lost 3 bases and J lost 7 bases. In nucleotides, the CDR3 is TGTGCCATCAGTGATCCCGGGACAGGTCGTTTGGAGCAGTACTTC. Protein product: CAISDPGTGRLEQYF.

V gene TRBV6-6 combines with J gene TRBJ1-1; 7 nucleotides agree with TRBD1. V lost 4 bases and J lost 0; bases outside the gene matches: 11. The germline V gene has CDR1 MNHNY and CDR2 SVGAGI (reference sequence). The CDR3 is made up of 17 amino acids. DNA of the CDR3: TGTGCCAGCAGTTCCCCCCACGGACAGGACATGAACACTGAAGCTTTCTTT. Translating gives CASSSPHGQDMNTEAFF.

This clonotype was picked up many times. The rearrangement joins TRBV14 to TRBJ1-1; D is ambiguous. The V end lost 1 base, the J end lost 4 bases, and 7 bases lay between the germline ends. The CDR3 has 13 residues. Germline V lookup: CDR1 SGHDN, CDR2 FVKESK. CDR3 protein: CASSQGDRTEAFF. The CDR3 DNA follows: TGTGCCAGCAGCCAAGGTGATCGCACTGAAGCTTTCTTT.

About this clonotype itself: A much larger clonotype is one base distant, so this may be a read error. The CDR3 reads CASSVDRGPQHF. The CDR3 DNA is TGTGCCAGCAGCGTAGACCGTGGACCCCAGCATTTT. This chain links TRBV5-5 with TRBJ1-5, with no clear D. V was trimmed by 4 bases and J by 10 bases, leaving 12 bases between them. The CDR3 is made up of 12 amino acids. Germline assignment: CDR1 SGHKS and CDR2 YYEKEE (reference sequence).

This clonotype was seen ten or more times. The CDR3 sequence is CASSRPQETQYF. The CDR3, as DNA: TGTGCCAGCAGCCGACCCCAAGAGACCCAGTACTTC. The chain joins TRBV7-6 to TRBJ2-5, with D unresolved. CDR1 and CDR2 (germline): SGHVS, FNYEAQ. This CDR3 comprises 12 residues. Trimming pared 5 bases from V and 1 base from J, leaving 5 bases between.

This clonotype was detected many times. The chain uses TRBV6-6 and TRBJ1-1; D ambiguous. The V and J ends lost 9 bases and 1 base respectively, with 9 bases between them. Germline CDR1 and CDR2: MNHNY and SVGAGI (reference sequence). The CDR3 totals 12 residues. This chain's CDR3 is CASTDPNTEAFF. CDR3 DNA sequence: TGTGCCAGTACCGACCCGAACACTGAAGCTTTCTTT.